Each of the 20 T cell receptor beta chains below was sequenced from the same sample in a study of cytomegalovirus exposure and HLA in healthy donors. PCR amplification relied on 60 Vbeta primers (plus 13 Jbeta primers). TCRdb's copy holds only in-frame clones and misses some; the assay was immunoSEQ multiplex PCR. This table has fewer than 110,000 clones, approximately 74% appearing once. The specimen was PBMCs. All receptors derive from a middle-aged woman in good health and CMV-seronegative.

This clone was picked up one time. V usage is TRBV7-2 and J usage is TRBJ2-1; 10 positions agree with TRBD2. The ends lost 5 bases at V and 4 bases at J; junction bases unmatched: 5. The CDR3 loop spans 15 amino acids. The V gene's germline CDR1 is SGHTA and CDR2 FQGNSA. CDR3 DNA: TGTGCCAGCAGCACACGGACTAGCGGATACAATGAGCAGTTCTTC. Translation: CASSTRTSGYNEQFF.

In regard to this clone: At one end the junction does not follow the germline gene, possibly because of a read error. The J gene is TRBJ2-1, the V gene TRBV7-9; D is unresolved. The CDR3 has 11 residues. CDR1 is SEHNR and CDR2 is FQNEAQ in the germline V gene (reference sequence). The CDR3 region is CSSSLAYEQFF. The CDR3, as DNA: TGTTCCAGCAGCTTAGCCTATGAGCAGTTCTTC.

The rearrangement uses TRBV27 and TRBJ1-1; the match to TRBD1 covers 10 bases. This CDR3 region has 16 residues. Germline CDR1 reads MNHEY; CDR2 reads SMNVEV (reference sequence). V shed 4 bases and J 2 bases; nucleotides not matched to a gene: 7. CDR3 nucleotides: TGTGCCAGCAGTTCGGGGACAGGGGCTCCAAACACTGAAGCTTTCTTT. It encodes CASSSGTGAPNTEAFF.

The rearrangement joins TRBV6-5 to TRBJ1-4; TRBD1 aligns across 9 bases. Unmatched junction bases numbered 9, after V lost 5 bases and J lost 11 bases. The CDR3 covers 14 residues. Germline values: CDR1 MNHEY, CDR2 SVGAGI. The CDR3 DNA reads TGTGCCAGCAGTGAACGGGGACAGGGTAGGAAACTGTTTTTT. It translates to CASSERGQGRKLFF.

This chain links TRBV5-4 with TRBJ2-5; D gene uncertain. TRBJ2-7 explains the end of the DNA better; the J call may be wrong. Germline loops: CDR1 SGHNT, CDR2 YYREEE (reference sequence). The CDR3 runs 13 residues. This CDR3 is CASSSWSSYEQYF. As DNA, the CDR3 is TGTGCCAGCAGCTCCTGGAGCTCCTACGAGCAGTACTTC.

The chain has TRBV7-6 and TRBJ1-1, with TRBD1 matching over 8 bases. The CDR3 extends over 14 amino acids. Germline V CDR1 and CDR2: SGHVS, FNYEAQ. V shed 4 bases, J shed 5 bases, and the junction held 6 bases outside the gene matches. As DNA, the CDR3 is TGTGCCAGCAGCTCGACAGGGGCCAGAACTGAAGCTTTCTTT. This translates into CASSSTGARTEAFF.

The CDR3 DNA is TGTGCCAGCAGCGTAGAAGGAGGGGGCTCGTACGAGCAGTACTTC. Translating it yields CASSVEGGGSYEQYF. The rearrangement links TRBV9 to TRBJ2-7; tentative D call: TRBD1 (7 bases). Trimming removed 0 bases at V and 4 bases at J, with 14 bases between. Germline V gene lookup returns CDR1 SGDLS and CDR2 YYNGEE. The CDR3 consists of 15 residues.

V and J are TRBV11-1 and TRBJ1-6; D ambiguous. Germline CDR1 is SGHAT and CDR2 is FQDESV (reference sequence). CDR3 length: 15 amino acids. Trimming stripped 2 bases from V and 0 bases from J, with 5 bases between. The CDR3 coding sequence is TGTGCCAGCAGCTTACGGGGCTCCTATAATTCACCCCTCCACTTT. Protein sequence: CASSLRGSYNSPLHF. The full variable domain, with the rest looked up from reference TRBV11-1 and TRBJ1-6, is EAEVAQSPRYKITEKSQAVAFWCDPISGHATLYWYRQILGQGPELLVQFQDESVVDDSQLPKDRFSAERLKGVDSTLKIQPAELGDSAMYLCASSLRGSYNSPLHFGNGTRLTVT.

The rearrangement joins TRBV6-5 to TRBJ1-2; 8 bases align to TRBD1. The V gene's germline CDR1 is MNHEY and CDR2 SVGAGI. Trimming cost V 7 bases and J 6 bases; bases outside gene matches: 7. CDR3 length: 13 residues. This chain's CDR3 is CASIGGQAHGYTF. The CDR3 nucleotides are TGTGCCAGCATTGGGGGACAGGCTCATGGCTACACCTTC.

V is TRBV6-6 and J is TRBJ2-7, with TRBD2 identical over 10 bases. CDR1 is MNHNY, CDR2 SVGAGI, per germline (reference sequence). V dropped 2 bases and J dropped 3; count of bases not matched to a gene: 4. The CDR3 covers 15 residues. Here the CDR3 reads CASSYGGTSVYEQYF. CDR3 nucleotides: TGTGCCAGCAGTTACGGTGGGACTAGCGTCTACGAGCAGTACTTC.

The rearrangement links TRBV5-1 to TRBJ2-2, with D uncertain. V was clipped by 4 bases and J by 4 bases, with 17 bases between them. This CDR3 contains 16 residues. CDR1 and CDR2 from the germline V gene are SGHRS and YFSETQ. The CDR3 DNA sequence: TGCGCCAGCAGCCTCCAACCTAGTCTCTCCACCGGGGAGCTGTTTTTT. Its protein product is CASSLQPSLSTGELFF.

J is TRBJ2-3 and V is TRBV5-1, with D perhaps TRBD2 (5 bases). Germline assignment: CDR1 SGHRS and CDR2 YFSETQ. The V end lost 0 bases, the J end lost 1 base, and 6 bases lay between the germline ends. This CDR3 is 14 amino acids long. The CDR3 bases are TGCGCCAGCAGCTTGGTGCGGGGCACAGATACGCAGTATTTT. Translation gives CASSLVRGTDTQYF.

J is TRBJ2-3 and V is TRBV7-9; tentatively, D is TRBD2 (5 bases). V was trimmed by 6 bases and J by 0 bases, leaving 7 bases between them. This CDR3 has 13 amino acids. From germline, CDR1 is SEHNR and CDR2 FQNEAQ (reference sequence). The CDR3 region is CASSRTSTDTQYF. For the CDR3, the DNA is TGTGCCAGCAGTCGGACTAGCACAGATACGCAGTATTTT.

This clone was observed a handful of times. The rearrangement uses TRBV6-5 and TRBJ2-1; no reliable D call. The CDR3 is 11 residues long. Germline V gives CDR1 MNHEY, CDR2 SVGAGI. Trimming stripped 2 bases from V and 13 bases from J, with 9 bases between. The CDR3 nucleotides read TGTGCCAGCAGTTACGGTGGCATTCAGTTCTTC. Amino acids: CASSYGGIQFF.

The V gene is TRBV19, the J gene TRBJ1-1; no clear D gene. CDR3 length: 14 amino acids. The germline V gene has CDR1 LNHDA and CDR2 SQIVND (reference sequence). Trimming took off 4 bases at V and 2 bases at J, with 11 bases between the two ends. CDR3: CASSNIRLNTEAFF. In DNA form, the CDR3 reads TGTGCCAGTAGTAATATTCGACTTAACACTGAAGCTTTCTTT. The full variable domain, in which reference TRBV19 and TRBJ1-1 provide the parts outside the CDR3, is DGGITQSPKYLFRKEGQNVTLSCEQNLNHDAMYWYRQDPGQGLRLIYYSQIVNDFQKGDIAEGYSVSREKKESFPLTVTSAQKNPTAFYLCASSNIRLNTEAFFGQGTRLTVV.

V usage is TRBV2 and J usage is TRBJ2-1, with 7 bases identical to TRBD1. The trim removed 4 bases at V and 3 bases at J, leaving 3 bases unmatched. The CDR3 extends over 14 amino acids. Germline V lookup: CDR1 SNHLY, CDR2 FYNNEI. In nucleotides, the CDR3 is TGTGCCAGCAGTGGGGCAGGGGGCTACAATGAGCAGTTCTTC. This encodes CASSGAGGYNEQFF.

This chain uses TRBV5-6 with TRBJ2-7, with D possibly matching TRBD1 (6 bases). The germline V gene has CDR1 SGHDT and CDR2 YYEEEE. This CDR3 is built from 16 residues. V lost 4 bases to trimming and J lost 1 base, with 18 bases between them. The CDR3 is CASSPETGLYSYEQYF. CDR3 DNA: TGTGCCAGCAGCCCCGAGACAGGTCTATATTCCTACGAGCAGTACTTC.

The CDR3 reads CASTGGYEQYF. The DNA of the CDR3 is TGTGCCAGCACGGGGGGCTACGAGCAGTACTTC. This chain uses TRBV6-6 with TRBJ2-7, with 7 bases lining up with TRBD2. V shed 7 bases and J 3 bases; nucleotides not matched to a gene: 0. In germline, CDR1 is MNHNY, CDR2 SVGAGI (reference sequence). This CDR3 has 11 residues.

The chain uses TRBV7-3 and TRBJ2-3; 10 bases map to TRBD2. CDR3 size: 15 residues. In germline, CDR1 is SGHTA, CDR2 FQGTGA. The ends lost 4 bases at V and 2 bases at J; junction bases unmatched: 3. DNA of the CDR3: TGTGCCAGCAGCTCCGGACTAGCGGTCACAGATACGCAGTATTTT. Its protein is CASSSGLAVTDTQYF.

The V call is TRBV6-5, the J call TRBJ2-1; D is unclear. Trimming took 6 bases from V and 4 from J, leaving 10 bases between them. This CDR3 spans 13 amino acids. Germline CDR1 and CDR2: MNHEY and SVGAGI. The CDR3 sequence is CASSMAFYNEQFF. In nucleotides, the CDR3 is TGTGCCAGCAGCATGGCCTTTTACAATGAGCAGTTCTTC.